Presented here are 31 T cell receptor beta chains from one specimen sequenced in a study of T cell responses to AZD1222 COVID-19 vaccine. The method was immunoSEQ multiplex PCR; TCRdb's version includes in-frame clones alone and lacks a portion of them. The top ten clones hold 3% to 4% of a sample with fewer than 150,000 clones, around 90% of them seen once. Here the sequenced sample was peripheral blood, taken 28 days after the second AZD1222 dose. The receptors originated from an adult who received the AZD1222 COVID-19 vaccine.

J is TRBJ1-5 and V is TRBV28; perhaps TRBD1 as D (5 bases). The CDR3 consists of 14 residues. V lost 8 bases to trimming and J lost 0 bases, with 11 bases between them. Germline V lookup: CDR1 MDHEN, CDR2 SYDVKM. CDR3 amino acids: CASQGTDSNQPQHF. The CDR3 DNA reads TGTGCCAGCCAAGGGACGGATAGCAATCAGCCCCAGCATTTT.

V usage is TRBV30 and J usage is TRBJ2-7, with D maybe TRBD2 (7 bases). V shed 2 bases and J shed 7 bases, with 18 bases lying between them. The V gene's germline CDR1 is GTSNPN and CDR2 SVGIG (reference sequence). There are 14 residues in the CDR3. The chain's CDR3 is CAWSLGRGGGEQYF. The DNA of the CDR3 is TGTGCCTGGAGTCTGGGCCGCGGGGGCGGAGAGCAGTACTTC.

The gene calls are TRBV29-1 and TRBJ1-2; D call uncertain. The CDR3 sequence is 11 residues long. Trimming removed 4 bases from V and 4 bases from J, with 7 bases in between. Germline V gene data show CDR1 as SQVTM and CDR2 as ANQGSEA. Here the CDR3 reads CSVAHSYGYTF. As DNA, the CDR3 is TGCAGCGTTGCCCACAGCTATGGCTACACCTTC.

The chain couples TRBV6-4 to TRBJ1-6, with unresolved D. The CDR3 spans 13 residues. Trimming cost V 4 bases and J 8 bases, with 9 bases left between them. Germline assignment: CDR1 MRHNA and CDR2 SNTAGT. Here the CDR3 reads CASSAYNDSPLHF. Here the CDR3 DNA reads TGTGCCAGCAGTGCCTATAATGATTCACCCCTCCACTTT.

This chain uses TRBV19 with TRBJ1-1; 9 nucleotides align to TRBD1. Germline V gene sequence: CDR1 LNHDA, CDR2 SQIVND (reference sequence). The CDR3 is made up of 14 amino acids. The V and J ends lost 5 bases and 3 bases, in that order; junction bases with no gene match: 4. Written as DNA, the CDR3 is TGTGCCAGTAGTGCTAGGACAGGGGACACTGAAGCTTTCTTT. Its translation: CASSARTGDTEAFF.

The chain uses TRBV3-1 (or the pseudogene TRBV3-2) and TRBJ1-6, with TRBD1 matching 8 bases. Per germline, CDR1 LGHDT and CDR2 YNNKEL (reference sequence). The junction had 9 bases not matched to a gene; V was cut back by 2 bases and J by 9 bases. The CDR3 sequence is 16 residues long. CDR3 in amino acids: CASSQYQDRAGSPLHF. CDR3 sequence (DNA): TGTGCCAGCAGCCAATACCAGGACAGGGCGGGTTCACCCCTCCACTTT.

The rearrangement links TRBV6-4 to TRBJ1-5; possible D gene TRBD1, 5 bases. Germline loops: CDR1 MRHNA, CDR2 SNTAGT. Between the trimmed V and J ends, which lost 4 bases and 0 bases, there was a span of 13 bases. The CDR3 loop spans 16 amino acids. DNA for the CDR3: TGTGCCAGCAGTGCCGACAGCCATTCTAGCAATCAGCCCCAGCATTTT. Residues: CASSADSHSSNQPQHF.

This clone has more than one count but fewer than ten. The CDR3 sequence is CASSIRGAHWGEQYF. As DNA, the CDR3 is TGTGCCAGCAGTATTAGAGGGGCGCATTGGGGCGAGCAGTACTTC. J is TRBJ2-7 and V is TRBV3-1 (or the pseudogene TRBV3-2), with D possibly being TRBD1 or TRBD2 (5 bases each). Germline V gene lookup returns CDR1 LGHDT and CDR2 YNNKEL (reference sequence). The V end lost 6 bases, the J end lost 6 bases, and 21 bases lay between the germline ends. The CDR3 runs 15 residues.

The chain carries TRBV5-6 and TRBJ1-2, with D uncertain. The length of the CDR3 is 14 residues. Germline assignment: CDR1 SGHDT and CDR2 YYEEEE. V lost 0 bases and J lost 5, with 11 bases in between. CDR3 amino acids: CASSLVQPAYGYTF. The CDR3 nucleotides are TGTGCCAGCAGCTTGGTCCAGCCGGCTTATGGCTACACCTTC.

This clone occurred once. The genes are TRBV19 and TRBJ1-1; D is unresolved. Germline loops: CDR1 LNHDA, CDR2 SQIVND (reference sequence). The V end was cut by 7 bases, the J end by 2 bases, with 8 bases between. The length of the CDR3 is 12 residues. The DNA of the CDR3 is TGTGCCAGTAAAAGCCCAAACACTGAAGCTTTCTTT. Residues: CASKSPNTEAFF.

The chain combines TRBV21-1 with TRBJ2-1; the tabulated D call, TRBD2, remains unverified against the DNA. TRBV21-1 is recorded as a pseudogene. The CDR3 consists of 15 residues. The CDR3: CASSLLAGGHNEQFF. The CDR3 nucleotides read TGTGCCAGCAGCCTGCTCGCGGGGGGGCACAATGAGCAGTTCTTC.

The chain links TRBV11-1 to TRBJ1-1, with TRBD1 matching over 7 bases. Germline CDR1 and CDR2: SGHAT and FQDESV (reference sequence). J lost 2 bases, V lost 5 bases, and 11 bases had no gene match. The CDR3 covers 16 residues. The CDR3 DNA reads as TGTGCCAGCAGCACCGGACAGGTATCGGTAAACACTGAAGCTTTCTTT. Translating it yields CASSTGQVSVNTEAFF.

The V call is TRBV2, the J call TRBJ2-1; 9 nucleotides align to TRBD1. The CDR3 is made up of 11 amino acids. CDR1 is SNHLY and CDR2 is FYNNEI in the germline V gene. The ends lost 7 bases at V and 15 bases at J; junction bases unmatched: 7. CDR3 protein: CASTLVDRGFF. DNA of the CDR3: TGTGCCAGCACTTTAGTGGACAGGGGGTTCTTC. Using reference TRBV2 and TRBJ2-1 for the parts outside the CDR3, the full variable domain is EPEVTQTPSHQVTQMGQEVILRCVPISNHLYFYWYRQILGQKVEFLVSFYNNEISEKSEIFDDQFSVERPDGSNFTLKIRSTKLEDSAMYFCASTLVDRGFFGPGTRLTVL.

In this sample, this clone turned up once. The chain uses TRBV28 and TRBJ2-1; 8 bases map to TRBD2. The germline CDR1 and CDR2 sequences are MDHEN and SYDVKM. The CDR3 loop spans 15 amino acids. Trimming cost V 3 bases and J 7 bases; bases outside gene matches: 8. CDR3 residues: CASSFPGAGVNEQFF. CDR3 bases: TGTGCCAGCAGTTTCCCCGGAGCGGGAGTAAATGAGCAGTTCTTC. The full variable domain, in which reference TRBV28 and TRBJ2-1 provide the parts outside the CDR3, is DVKVTQSSRYLVKRTGEKVFLECVQDMDHENMFWYRQDPGLGLRLIYFSYDVKMKEKGDIPEGYSVSREKKERFSLILESASTNQTSMYLCASSFPGAGVNEQFFGPGTRLTVL.

The V call is TRBV28, the J call TRBJ1-4; the D gene is possibly TRBD1 (5 bases). CDR1 is MDHEN, CDR2 SYDVKM, per germline. The CDR3 runs to 14 residues. Deletions cut 8 bases from V and 3 bases from J, with 13 bases between. The CDR3 region is CASRSDTANEKLFF. In DNA form, the CDR3 reads TGTGCCAGCCGCTCGGACACAGCTAATGAAAAACTGTTTTTT.

V and J are TRBV12-3 or TRBV12-4 and TRBJ2-1, with D hard to call. The CDR3 runs 11 residues. The V and J ends lost 7 bases and 7 bases respectively, with 8 bases between them. For the CDR3, the DNA is TGTGCCAGCACGTTATTTAATGAGCAGTTCTTC. Translation gives CASTLFNEQFF.

CDR3 sequence reads: CASSQDTGGQGYEKLFF. DNA of the CDR3: TGCGCCAGCAGCCAAGATACCGGTGGACAGGGGTATGAAAAACTGTTTTTT. V is TRBV4-1 and J is TRBJ1-4; 9 nucleotides line up with TRBD1. The CDR3 is 17 amino acids. Trimming cost V 0 bases and J 6 bases; bases outside gene matches: 8. Germline V gives CDR1 MGHRA, CDR2 YSYEKL.

V gene TRBV6-5 combines with J gene TRBJ2-7; maybe TRBD1 (5 bases). Germline CDR1 is MNHEY and CDR2 is SVGAGI. V was clipped by 5 bases and J by 0 bases, with 11 bases between them. CDR3 size: 14 residues. CDR3 in DNA: TGTGCCAGCAGTAGACAGCTGAGCTCCTACGAGCAGTACTTC. Amino acids: CASSRQLSSYEQYF.

This clone was found many times. The genes are TRBV5-4 and TRBJ2-7; 13 nucleotides line up with TRBD2. From germline, CDR1 is SGHNT and CDR2 YYREEE (reference sequence). V was clipped by 4 bases and J by 2 bases; unmatched bases: 12. This CDR3 has 18 residues. The DNA for the CDR3 is TGTGCCAGCAGCCCCTGGACTAGCGGGAGTCGAGTAGCCTACGAGCAGTACTTC. It yields the protein CASSPWTSGSRVAYEQYF.

The rearrangement joins TRBV2 to TRBJ2-2; 9 nucleotides match TRBD1. Germline values: CDR1 SNHLY, CDR2 FYNNEI. V lost 8 bases to trimming and J lost 6 bases; unmatched junction nucleotides: 7. This CDR3 has 14 amino acids. CDR3 DNA: TGTGCCAGCGACAGGGGGGGATCCGCCGGGGAGCTGTTTTTT. Its protein product is CASDRGGSAGELFF.

The chain is built from TRBV6-5 and TRBJ1-4; weak D call: TRBD1 (5 bases). V was trimmed by 7 bases and J by 8 bases, leaving 17 bases between them. There are 14 residues in the CDR3. Germline CDR1 is MNHEY and CDR2 is SVGAGI. This CDR3 reads CASNRTPTGEKLFF. The CDR3 region has the DNA TGTGCCAGCAACCGGACACCTACGGGGGAAAAACTGTTTTTT.

The chain links TRBV20-1 to TRBJ1-4, with D possibly being TRBD1 (5 bases). This CDR3 is built from 15 residues. Trimming left V 3 bases short and J 5 bases short, with 16 bases between. In germline, CDR1 is DFQATT, CDR2 SNEGSKA (reference sequence). The CDR3, as DNA: TGCAGTGCTAGTCTACTCCGGGGCGAAAATGAAAAACTGTTTTTT. Translating it yields CSASLLRGENEKLFF.

The chain recombines TRBV15 with TRBJ1-2; tentatively, D is TRBD1 (6 bases). The germline CDR1 and CDR2 sequences are LNHNV and YYDKDF (reference sequence). V was trimmed by 0 bases and J by 4 bases, leaving 15 bases between them. The CDR3 has 16 amino acids. CDR3 amino acids: CATSRDLGRGSYGYTF. CDR3 nucleotides: TGTGCCACCAGCAGAGATCTGGGCAGGGGTAGCTATGGCTACACCTTC.

This chain uses TRBV30 with TRBJ2-7; D is ambiguous. The germline CDR1 and CDR2 sequences are GTSNPN and SVGIG (reference sequence). V lost 2 bases, J lost 3 bases, and 8 bases lay in between. The CDR3 is 12 residues long. CDR3 DNA sequence: TGTGCCTGGAGTCTAAGGCTCTACGAGCAGTACTTC. It translates to CAWSLRLYEQYF.

This chain uses TRBV5-1 with TRBJ2-3; 7 nucleotides align to TRBD2. CDR3 size: 13 residues. The germline CDR1 and CDR2 sequences are SGHRS and YFSETQ. Unmatched junction bases numbered 6, after V lost 8 bases and J lost 3 bases. CDR3 DNA: TGCGCCAGTCGGAGGGAGGGAACAGATACGCAGTATTTT. It translates to CASRREGTDTQYF.

This chain links TRBV11-1 with TRBJ2-7; D perhaps matches TRBD1 (6 bases). The CDR3 is made up of 15 amino acids. Trimming pared 0 bases from V and 4 bases from J, leaving 13 bases between. The germline V gene has CDR1 SGHAT and CDR2 FQDESV (reference sequence). This chain's CDR3 is CASSLATGTQYEQYF. The CDR3, as DNA: TGTGCCAGCAGCTTAGCGACCGGGACACAATACGAGCAGTACTTC.

The chain joins TRBV5-6 to TRBJ2-1; 10 bases match TRBD1. Germline assignment: CDR1 SGHDT and CDR2 YYEEEE. V lost 1 base and J lost 5; bases outside the gene matches: 9. CDR3 size: 17 residues. In DNA form, the CDR3 reads TGTGCCAGCAGCTTGCCTACCGGGACAGGGGCTAACAATGAGCAGTTCTTC. Translated, it gives CASSLPTGTGANNEQFF.

This chain uses TRBV6-5 with TRBJ1-2, with D possibly being TRBD1 (5 bases). Between the trimmed V and J ends, which lost 7 bases and 5 bases, there was a span of 8 bases. The CDR3 extends over 11 amino acids. The germline gives CDR1 MNHEY, CDR2 SVGAGI. This CDR3 reads CASTGGYGYTF. In nucleotides, the CDR3 is TGTGCCAGCACCGGGGGGTATGGCTACACCTTC.

V and J are TRBV10-2 and TRBJ1-5; D remains ambiguous. The CDR3 loop spans 13 amino acids. The germline gives CDR1 WSHSY, CDR2 SAAADI. V lost 0 bases and J lost 5, with 5 bases in between. The CDR3 region is CASSESVHQPQHF. The CDR3 region has the DNA TGCGCCAGCAGTGAGTCGGTCCATCAGCCCCAGCATTTT.

J is TRBJ2-7 and V is TRBV28; no definite D call. This CDR3 region has 13 residues. Germline CDR1 MDHEN, CDR2 SYDVKM. The V gene lost 9 bases and the J gene lost 4 bases, with 16 bases spanning the gap. The chain's CDR3 is CASTSSDEYEQYF. The CDR3 DNA reads TGTGCCAGTACCTCTTCGGATGAATACGAGCAGTACTTC.

The chain links TRBV9 to TRBJ2-7, with D unclear. V was trimmed by 0 bases and J by 3 bases, leaving 13 bases between them. CDR3 length equals 15 residues. CDR1 and CDR2 (germline): SGDLS, YYNGEE. This CDR3 reads CASSVALGSGYEQYF. In DNA form, the CDR3 reads TGTGCCAGCAGCGTAGCTTTGGGATCGGGCTACGAGCAGTACTTC. Filled out from reference TRBV9 and TRBJ2-7, the complete variable domain reads DSGVTQTPKHLITATGQRVTLRCSPRSGDLSVYWYQQSLDQGLQFLIQYYNGEERAKGNILERFSAQQFPDLHSELNLSSLELGDSALYFCASSVALGSGYEQYFGPGTRLTVT.